The entry below gives a single TCR beta chain sequence along with its context. This sample stems from a study of blood T cell repertoires in COVID-19. In the study overall: The United States, Italy and Spain were the sources of the acute and convalescent COVID-19 samples. The cDNA or gDNA used as material had been derived from T cells, B-cell-depleted T cells, or PBMCs.

As processed by the authors: The authors estimated nucleated cell counts from reference gene primer amplification. The repertoire was sequenced with immunoSEQ multiplex PCR; TCRdb's copy has only in-frame clones and lacks some. The D gene and trimming were derived from the DNA, and the V and J assignments and clone size from that table. This table has 55,000 to 75,000 clones, roughly 89% appearing once. CDR1 and CDR2 (germline): SGHAT, FQNNGV. Trimming left V 3 bases short and J 4 bases short, with 16 bases between. The CDR3 spans 15 residues. Input material: peripheral blood. This TCR was recovered from a man between 60 and 75 years old with acute or convalescent COVID-19. V is TRBV11-2 and J is TRBJ2-7, with D maybe TRBD2 (5 bases). The CDR3 here is CASSFGREVGYEQYF. The CDR3 nucleotides read TGTGCCAGCAGCTTCGGCCGGGAAGTCGGGTACGAGCAGTACTTC.